This T cell receptor (beta chain) was identified in a study of shared clonotypes between healthy human individuals. Subsets obtained from CD4+ cells comprised CD45RA+ naive and CD45RA-negative memory cells. Study-level results: Non-shared clonotypes had lower generation probabilities than clonotypes shared by all four sorted-subset donors. Naive subsets generally exceeded memory subsets in estimated richness.

Sequencing used immunoSEQ multiplex PCR; TCRdb keeps in-frame clones, though not all of them. This table has 2 million to 2.5 million clones, roughly 90% appearing once. Concerning this clone: Its antigen is as yet unknown.

The sequencing input was naive CD4+ T cells from PBMCs. Subset in this sample: CD45RA+ positively selected. The receptor was isolated from a man between 18 and 35 years old in good health. Some clones in this sample may be carry-over from other donors' samples.

CDR3 sequence: CAWSEQGLTNYEQYF. The DNA of the CDR3 is TGTGCCTGGAGTGAACAGGGGCTGACTAACTACGAGCAGTACTTC. This rearrangement joins TRBV30 to TRBJ2-7, with TRBD1 matching over 7 bases. CDR1 is GTSNPN and CDR2 is SVGIG in the germline V gene (reference sequence). The CDR3 spans 15 residues. The V and J ends lost 1 base and 3 bases, in that order; junction bases with no gene match: 9.